Sequencing of this TCR beta chain was carried out in a study of T cell responses to AZD1222 COVID-19 vaccine. General study points: An increase in Spike-specific TCR breadth and depth was observed after two AZD1222 doses.

The CDR3 length is 16 residues. V shed 4 bases and J shed 9 bases, with 20 bases lying between them. Germline lookup yields CDR1 SGHDT and CDR2 YYEEEE. Comment on this clone: Its cognate antigen is unknown.

Some clones are missing from TCRdb's copy, which holds only in-frame ones; the method was immunoSEQ multiplex PCR. The profile shows some 200,000 clones, around 94% of them singletons. This specimen consisted of peripheral blood, obtained 28 days after the second dose of the MenACWY control vaccine. This chain links TRBV5-6 with TRBJ1-6, with D tentatively TRBD1 (6 bases). The sequence came from an adult who received the MenACWY meningococcal vaccine as a control. DNA for the CDR3: TGTGCCAGCAGCCCGGGAGGGGGGGCTTCAAGTTCACCCCTCCACTTT. Its translation is CASSPGGGASSSPLHF.